The clone carrying this T cell receptor beta chain was counted many times. Its antigen is currently unknown. Each CDR3 protein is one row after TCRdb ran MiXCR on the multiplex PCR reads. The data hold fewer than 300,000 distinct CDR3 sequences, with about a third observed a single time. CDR1 is LNHDA and CDR2 is SQIVND in the germline V gene (reference sequence). This CDR3 is built from 13 residues. With V trimmed by 5 bases and J by 5 bases, 4 bases remained unmatched. The sample is drawn from a study of breast tumors, draining lymph nodes, adjacent tissues. Breast cancer patients provided tissue from their axillary draining lymph nodes. Study-wide findings and caveats: Luminal-like breast cancer showed significantly higher tumor–nontumor repertoire similarity than basal-like. Tumor TCR diversity was below lymph nodes but above nontumor tissue. Data only fit, rather than demonstrated, lymph node origin of most tumor T cells.

The gene calls are TRBV19 and TRBJ2-3; 7 positions agree with TRBD1. This sequence originates from a female donor with breast cancer. Some clones in this sample may be carry-over from other donors' samples. Sequenced input: axillary lymph node tissue. CDR3 bases: TGTGCCAGTAGTGTGACAGGGATAGATACGCAGTATTTT. It codes for CASSVTGIDTQYF.